This T cell receptor beta chain was sequenced in a study of T cells in Graves' hyperthyroidism and ophthalmopathy. V lost 8 bases, J lost 0 bases, and 28 bases lay in between. The CDR3 sequence is 19 residues long. Germline V gene data show CDR1 as SNHLY and CDR2 as FYNNEI. Study-wide results and caveats: Blood also held most thyroid clonotypes expanded beyond 0.001. A 13 V-J signature model discriminated ophthalmopathy versus stable hyperthyroidism.

The TCR beta CDR3 regions underwent amplification using RNA transcripts as the source. The study used the HTBI primer set for a first-round RT-PCR of the TCR CDR3. TCRdb processed the multiplex PCR reads anew with MiXCR; each CDR3 protein has one entry. The sample includes hundreds of thousands of distinct CDR3 sequences, approximately 15% of them seen just once. This clonotype was seen ten or more times. Antigen: not known. Each diagnosis was grounded in clinical symptoms, serum thyroxine and TRAb, thyroid ultrasound, and orbital computed tomography. The authors obtained PBMCs from more than 8 ml of fresh peripheral blood.

The chain has TRBV2 and TRBJ1-1; D gene uncertain. Sequenced material: blood. The clonotype was recovered from a woman aged 40 to 50 with Graves' ophthalmopathy. Written as DNA, the CDR3 is TGTGCCAGCCGGAGCGGGTCCATGGCGGCAACCCGTTTGAACACTGAAGCTTTCTTT. Protein sequence: CASRSGSMAATRLNTEAFF.